This T cell receptor (beta chain) was observed in a study of T-cell memory formation after mild COVID-19. Background on the study: TCR clusters mostly belonged to single donors. Findings of the study overall: Memory from before infection featured some responding clones, which suggests cross-reactive memory joined.

V lost 1 base and J lost 4, with 13 bases in between. Germline V gives CDR1 SGHTA, CDR2 FQGNSA. This CDR3 is built from 15 residues. Sample barcodes and UMIs were carried by the TCR alpha and TCR beta cDNA libraries that 5'RACE generated with constant-segment primers. In TCRdb, the 5' RACE reads were re-called with MiXCR into one record per CDR3 protein. The sample shows 65,000 to 90,000 distinct CDR3 sequences, around 13% of them seen only once. This clonotype was counted ten times or more. Its antigen remains unidentified. Sequences were obtained from PBMCs or a T cell subset sorted from them (not recorded which). The chain links TRBV7-2 to TRBJ1-1; D is unclear. This receptor was taken from a man younger than 30 who had mild COVID-19 (a few samples of this study predate the infection). Cell type and time point are not known. Written as DNA, the CDR3 is TGTGCCAGCAGCTTAGGCACGGCAAGGGCCACTGAAGCTTTCTTT. Protein sequence: CASSLGTARATEAFF.